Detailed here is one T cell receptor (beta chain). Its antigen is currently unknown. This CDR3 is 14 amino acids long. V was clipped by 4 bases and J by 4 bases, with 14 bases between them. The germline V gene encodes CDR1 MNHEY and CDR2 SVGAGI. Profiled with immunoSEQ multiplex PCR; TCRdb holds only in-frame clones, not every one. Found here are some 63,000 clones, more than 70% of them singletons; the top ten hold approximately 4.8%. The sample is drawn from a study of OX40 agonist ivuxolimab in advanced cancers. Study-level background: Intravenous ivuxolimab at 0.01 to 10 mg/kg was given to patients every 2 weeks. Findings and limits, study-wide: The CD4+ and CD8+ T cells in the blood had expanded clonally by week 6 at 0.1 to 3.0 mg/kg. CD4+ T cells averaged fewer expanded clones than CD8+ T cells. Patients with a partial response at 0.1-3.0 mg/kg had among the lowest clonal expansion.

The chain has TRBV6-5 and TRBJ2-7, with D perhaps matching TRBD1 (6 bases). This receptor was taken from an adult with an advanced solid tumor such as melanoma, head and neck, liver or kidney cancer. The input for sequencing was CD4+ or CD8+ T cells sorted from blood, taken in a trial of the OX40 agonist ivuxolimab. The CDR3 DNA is TGTGCCAGCAGTTCCCAGGGGCGTCGTTACGAGCAGTACTTC. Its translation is CASSSQGRRYEQYF.